These T cell receptor beta chains were read from a single sample in a study of a mutant IDH1 vaccine in newly diagnosed glioma. Their antigens are not known. Clones were sequenced by immunoSEQ multiplex PCR, and TCRdb holds only the in-frame ones, with some missing. Of about 56,000 clones in the sample, approximately 71% were seen once. Material: PBMCs, obtained from a glioma patient whose treatment included an IDH1 peptide vaccine. The receptors were gathered from a man aged 50-59 years with glioma. Each CDR3 is given with its conserved first and last residue. Each record gives: V gene, D gene, J gene, clone size, CDR3 DNA, CDR3 protein. D genes are given only for firm matches. Where a row states a size, it is once, few, many or the class of an expanded clone; other rows omit it.

>TRBV4-1|.|TRBJ2-1|.
TGCGCCAGCAGCTCACAAACAGGGAGTGAGCAGTTCTTC
CASSSQTGSEQFF
>TRBV5-1|.|TRBJ2-3|once
TGCGCCAGCAGCTTGGGGGGGGGCCCCTCAGATACGCAGTATTTT
CASSLGGGPSDTQYF
>TRBV10-2|.|TRBJ2-2|.
TGCGCCAGCATCCCCGGGGAGGGGGAGCTGTTTTTT
CASIPGEGELFF
>TRBV4-3|.|TRBJ1-5|.
TGCGCCAGCAGCCAAGCAATGGAAAACTCTCAGCCCCAGCATTTT
CASSQAMENSQPQHF
>TRBV6-5|TRBD1|TRBJ2-7|.
TGTGCCAGCAGAACCGGGACAGGGGGCTTCTACGAGCAGTACTTC
CASRTGTGGFYEQYF
>TRBV5-4|TRBD2|TRBJ2-1|.
TGTGCCAGCAGCTTGGTGGGGCGGGGGGTATACAATGAGCAGTTCTTC
CASSLVGRGVYNEQFF
>TRBV5-4|.|TRBJ2-7|.
TGTGCCAGCAGCTTGGAAGGGACCCCGGTTAGGCAGTACTTC
CASSLEGTPVRQYF
>TRBV4-1|.|TRBJ1-2|.
TGCGCCAGCAGCCAAGAAGCGACAGGTAGCCTAGGCTACACCTTC
CASSQEATGSLGYTF
>TRBV10-3|TRBD1|TRBJ1-5|few
TGTGCCATCAGTGAGGGGGTGGGACAGGGGGTGGATCAGCCCCAGCATTTT
CAISEGVGQGVDQPQHF
>TRBV10-1|.|TRBJ1-1|.
TGCGCCAGCAGTGAGACCTTCGCGAACACTGAAGCTTTCTTT
CASSETFANTEAFF
>TRBV13|.|TRBJ2-7|few
TGTGCCAGCAGCCTCTCGAGTGGTAGGGCCTACGAGCAGTACTTC
CASSLSSGRAYEQYF
>TRBV15|TRBD1|TRBJ2-7|.
TGTGCCACCAGCGCTTGGACAGGGGAGAATTACGAGCAGTACTTC
CATSAWTGENYEQYF
>TRBV6-1|.|TRBJ1-3|.
TGTGCCAGCAGAGAACAGCCGGGGACCTGGGGAAACACCATATATTTT
CASREQPGTWGNTIYF
>TRBV5-1|TRBD1|TRBJ1-2|once
TGCGCCAGCAGCTCCGGGACAGACTATGGCTACACCTTC
CASSSGTDYGYTF
>TRBV10-3|.|TRBJ2-1|.
TGTGCCATCAGTGAGGTAGCCCCCAGCGAGCAGTTCTTC
CAISEVAPSEQFF
>TRBV14|.|TRBJ2-7|.
TGTGCCAGCAGCCAAGTGGGAGACACCCTTGGGGAGCAGTACTTC
CASSQVGDTLGEQYF
>TRBV5-5|.|TRBJ1-1|.
TGTGCCAGCAGCTTAACAGCCGACCCCCCCACTGAAGCTTTCTTT
CASSLTADPPTEAFF
>TRBV18|TRBD1|TRBJ1-4|few
TGTGCCAGCTCACCACCACAGGGGGAAGAAAAACTGTTTTTT
CASSPPQGEEKLFF
>TRBV18|.|TRBJ1-6|.
TGTGCCAGCTCACCCGAAAGACAGCACTATAATTCACCCCTCCACTTT
CASSPERQHYNSPLHF
>TRBV4-3|.|TRBJ2-3|.
TGCGCCAGCAGCCAATCGGACGGCCCCACAGATACGCAGTATTTT
CASSQSDGPTDTQYF
>TRBV7-9|.|TRBJ1-1|.
TGTGCCAGCAGCCTTGGACAGTGGAACACTGAAGCTTTCTTT
CASSLGQWNTEAFF
>TRBV12-5|.|TRBJ2-2|.
TGTGCTAGTGGAACAAACACCGGGGAGCTGTTTTTT
CASGTNTGELFF
>TRBV9|TRBD2|TRBJ2-1|.
TGTGCCAGCAGTGATAGCGGGGGGGCCTATGAGCAGTTCTTC
CASSDSGGAYEQFF
>TRBV10-3|.|TRBJ1-1|.
TGTGCCATTAGGCACATGAACACTGAAGCTTTCTTT
CAIRHMNTEAFF
>TRBV5-5|.|TRBJ1-5|.
TGTGCCAGCAGCTCGAGGCCAGATCATAGCAATCAGCCCCAGCATTTT
CASSSRPDHSNQPQHF
>TRBV19|.|TRBJ1-1|.
TGTGCCAGTAGTATGGGACTGGACAACACTGAAGCTTTCTTT
CASSMGLDNTEAFF
>TRBV5-6|.|TRBJ2-7|.
TGTGCCAGCAGCTTCAACGACTACGAGCAGTACTTC
CASSFNDYEQYF
>TRBV30|.|TRBJ1-1|.
TGTGCCTGGAGTGGGGGGGTGAGGGGCGCTGAAGCTTTCTTT
CAWSGGVRGAEAFF
>TRBV5-1|TRBD1|TRBJ1-1|.
TGCGCCAGCAGTCAGGGGGCTAGTGAAGCTTTCTTT
CASSQGASEAFF
>TRBV5-5|.|TRBJ2-7|.
TGTGCCAGCAGCCAGGCCTACGAGCAGTACTTC
CASSQAYEQYF
>TRBV4-1|.|TRBJ1-5|.
TGCGCCAGCAGCCAAGTAATAGAGAGGAGCAATCAGCCCCAGCATTTT
CASSQVIERSNQPQHF
>TRBV27|.|TRBJ1-4|few
TGTGCCAGCAGTCGACGGCCGGGTAATGAAAAACTGTTTTTT
CASSRRPGNEKLFF
>TRBV27|.|TRBJ1-1|.
TGTGCCAGCAGTCCAGCGACAGAGATGAACACTGAAGCTTTCTTT
CASSPATEMNTEAFF
>TRBV9|TRBD2|TRBJ2-1|.
TGTGCCAGCAGCGTAGTGGGTGGGGTAGCGGGGGCCCGGCAGTTCTTC
CASSVVGGVAGARQFF
>TRBV6-5|TRBD1|TRBJ1-2|.
TGTGCCAGCAGTTACCCCGGACAGGGGGTAGGAGGCTACACCTTC
CASSYPGQGVGGYTF
>TRBV5-5|TRBD1|TRBJ1-4|few
TGTGCCAGCAGCTCCAGGGGGACAGCTAATGAAAAACTGTTTTTT
CASSSRGTANEKLFF
>TRBV6-4|TRBD1|TRBJ1-1|.
TGTGCCAGCAGTGACTCGATGACAGGGGAAGCTTTCTTT
CASSDSMTGEAFF
>TRBV7-2|TRBD1|TRBJ2-2|.
TGTGCCAGCAGCTTAGGAAGAGGGGGCAACACCGGGGAGCTGTTTTTT
CASSLGRGGNTGELFF
>TRBV5-6|.|TRBJ2-1|.
TGTGCCAGCAGCCCCCAAGGGGGGGTATACAATGAGCAGTTCTTC
CASSPQGGVYNEQFF
>TRBV15|.|TRBJ2-5|.
TGTGCCACCAGCGCCAGGGGCCGGGGAGAGACCCAGTACTTC
CATSARGRGETQYF
>TRBV7-3|.|TRBJ2-2|.
TGTGCCAGCAGCCGCGACGGGACCGGGGAGCTGTTTTTT
CASSRDGTGELFF
>TRBV28|.|TRBJ2-1|few
TGTGCCAGCAGCTCCCGACAGGACAATGAGCAGTTCTTC
CASSSRQDNEQFF
>TRBV29-1|.|TRBJ1-2|.
TGCAGCGTCTCGGGGGCCTATGGCTACACCTTC
CSVSGAYGYTF
>TRBV11-2|.|TRBJ2-7|once
TGTGCCAGCAGCTGGGGTGGGCGCGGCGAGCAGTACTTC
CASSWGGRGEQYF
>TRBV5-1|.|TRBJ2-2|few
TGCGCCAGCAGCCTCAGGGATACGAACACCGGGGAGCTGTTTTTT
CASSLRDTNTGELFF
>TRBV18|TRBD1|TRBJ1-5|few
TGTGCCAGCTCTCGGACAGGGGATAGCAATCAGCCCCAGCATTTT
CASSRTGDSNQPQHF
>TRBV6-5|TRBD1|TRBJ1-4|.
TGTGCCAGCAGGCCGACAGGGGGCTATGAAAAACTGTTTTTT
CASRPTGGYEKLFF
>TRBV6-4|TRBD2|TRBJ2-1|few
TGTGCCAGCAGTCCAGCGGGGGAGAGCAATGAGCAGTTCTTC
CASSPAGESNEQFF
>TRBV11-2|TRBD2|TRBJ2-7|.
TGTGCCAGCAGCTTAGCCCCTAGCGGGGGTTTCTACGAGCAGTACTTC
CASSLAPSGGFYEQYF
>TRBV6-1|.|TRBJ2-4|few
TGTGCCAGTGGGTCCAGCGGCCACATTCAGTACTTC
CASGSSGHIQYF
>TRBV7-2|.|TRBJ1-2|.
TGTGCCAGCAGCTTAGAGGCCCAGACCTATGGCTACACCTTC
CASSLEAQTYGYTF
>TRBV20-1|.|TRBJ2-5|medium-sized
TGCAGTGCTAACGCCCGGGAGACCCAGTACTTC
CSANARETQYF
>TRBV30|TRBD1|TRBJ1-6|.
TGTGCCTGGAGTCTGGACAGGATCCTCTCCTATAATTCACCCCTCCACTTT
CAWSLDRILSYNSPLHF
>TRBV5-1|TRBD2|TRBJ2-5|.
TGCGCCAGCAGCTTGAGAAGCGGGGGTTTGGAGACCCAGTACTTC
CASSLRSGGLETQYF
>TRBV7-2|.|TRBJ1-5|.
TGTGCCAGCAGCTTAGGGACAAGCAATCAGCCCCAGCATTTT
CASSLGTSNQPQHF